The text below deals with one TCR beta chain. What it binds is unknown. This sample is drawn from a study of blood T cells in healthy people across ages. On the study more broadly: For every two T cells, template switching captured about one barcoded beta molecule.

CDR1 is LGHDT and CDR2 is YNNKEL in the germline V gene (reference sequence). CDR3 length equals 17 residues. With V trimmed by 4 bases and J by 4 bases, 7 bases remained unmatched. Notes on the study in general: Investigators treated diversity estimates from one million T cells as underestimates. A greater number of naive CD4+ cells and higher diversity distinguished long-lived donors from aged donors.

Through a sample-barcoded 5' primer and a J-beta primer mix, a second PCR was run for roughly 7 to 12 cycles. CDR3-containing paired-end reads numbered at least 2.5 million in each sample. From the 5' RACE reads, TCRdb called clonotypes with MiXCR, one entry per CDR3 protein. The sample yields 1 million to 1.2 million distinct CDR3 sequences, 35% to 45% seen once. The sequencing input was blood. The sequence was collected from a man between 18 and 29 years old in good health. This chain connects TRBV3-1 to TRBJ2-3; 14 bases map to TRBD2. The CDR3 DNA sequence: TGTGCCAGCAGCCTCAGATCGACTAGCGGGGGGGCAGATACGCAGTATTTT. This sequence encodes CASSLRSTSGGADTQYF.